This T cell receptor beta chain was obtained from a study of T cell responses to AZD1222 COVID-19 vaccine. For this clone: Its cognate antigen is unknown.

Generated by immunoSEQ multiplex PCR, the TCRdb table keeps only in-frame clones and is missing some. The sample holds some 190,000 clones, roughly 94% seen once. Trimming cost V 0 bases and J 8 bases; bases outside gene matches: 8. The CDR3 is 16 residues long. Germline V gene data show CDR1 as SGHAT and CDR2 as FQNNGV. General observations from the study: Among those given AZD1222, only five or six were seropositive at baseline. Reports indicate that nearly half of spike-specific TCRs are directed at unmutated variant regions. Spike-specific TCR breadth and depth both grew after two AZD1222 doses. Clonal diversity was possibly underestimated, and white British individuals and females predominated among donors.

Material: peripheral blood, obtained 28 days after the second dose of the MenACWY control vaccine. The chain combines TRBV11-2 with TRBJ1-4; 8 bases fit TRBD1. This clonotype was obtained from an adult who received the MenACWY meningococcal vaccine as a control. This chain's CDR3 is CASSLDGTGSTEKLFF. The CDR3 DNA is TGTGCCAGCAGCTTAGATGGGACAGGAAGTACGGAAAAACTGTTTTTT.